These 6 T cell receptor beta chains originate from one sample sequenced in a study of technical replicates of blood from a handful of donors. Data came from immunoSEQ multiplex PCR; TCRdb stores just in-frame clones and leaves some out. Of about 90,000 clones in the sample, 92% were seen once. The material sequenced was T cells isolated from PBMCs. Receptors were obtained from a human donor in good health.

The chain recombines TRBV2 with TRBJ1-2, with 11 nucleotides matching TRBD1. V shed 5 bases and J 3 bases; nucleotides not matched to a gene: 5. This CDR3 has 15 amino acids. The germline CDR1 and CDR2 sequences are SNHLY and FYNNEI. The CDR3: CASSTDRGQDYGYTF. The CDR3 DNA is TGTGCCAGCAGTACGGACAGGGGGCAGGACTATGGCTACACCTTC. Based on the CDR3 plus reference TRBV2 and TRBJ1-2, the full variable domain is EPEVTQTPSHQVTQMGQEVILRCVPISNHLYFYWYRQILGQKVEFLVSFYNNEISEKSEIFDDQFSVERPDGSNFTLKIRSTKLEDSAMYFCASSTDRGQDYGYTFGSGTRLTVV.

The genes are TRBV5-1 and TRBJ2-5, with 9 bases fitting TRBD1. Losses at the gene ends were 3 bases for V and 5 bases for J; bases not matched to a gene: 8. The length of the CDR3 is 15 residues. Germline values: CDR1 SGHRS, CDR2 YFSETQ. CDR3 region: CASSSQQGAGETQYF. The CDR3 DNA follows: TGCGCCAGCAGCTCGCAACAGGGGGCGGGGGAGACCCAGTACTTC.

V and J are TRBV4-1 and TRBJ1-2; perhaps TRBD1 as D (5 bases). Trimming left V 3 bases short and J 8 bases short, with 13 bases between. This CDR3 spans 13 amino acids. Germline-derived CDR1 and CDR2 are MGHRA and YSYEKL. The CDR3 DNA follows: TGCGCCAGCAGCCATAGGAGGGGCGTCGGCTACACCTTC. Translated, it gives CASSHRRGVGYTF.

V is TRBV5-1 and J is TRBJ1-1; no clear D gene. CDR3 size: 12 residues. The V gene's germline CDR1 is SGHRS and CDR2 YFSETQ. Trimming took 4 bases from V and 7 from J, leaving 11 bases between them. The CDR3 DNA follows: TGCGCCAGCAGCCGCCCAGCGGATGAAGCTTTCTTT. Protein sequence: CASSRPADEAFF.

The V gene is TRBV6-1, the J gene TRBJ1-2; TRBD1 aligns across 7 bases. Trimming cost V 5 bases and J 3 bases; bases outside gene matches: 9. CDR3 size: 15 residues. CDR1 is MNHNS and CDR2 is SASEGT in the germline V gene. This chain's CDR3 is CASSTLPQGDYGYTF. The CDR3 region has the DNA TGTGCCAGCAGTACCCTCCCCCAGGGGGACTATGGCTACACCTTC.

This rearrangement joins TRBV4-1 to TRBJ1-2; 7 nucleotides align to TRBD1. V lost 5 bases to trimming and J lost 4 bases; unmatched junction nucleotides: 13. CDR1 is MGHRA, CDR2 YSYEKL, per germline. The CDR3 runs to 16 residues. The chain's CDR3 is CASSADRDSIPYGYTF. In DNA, the CDR3 is TGCGCCAGCAGCGCGGACCGGGACAGCATACCCTATGGCTACACCTTC.